These T cell receptor beta chains were read from a single sample in a study of cytomegalovirus exposure and HLA in healthy donors. Clones were sequenced by immunoSEQ multiplex PCR, and TCRdb holds only the in-frame ones, with some missing. The sample has 200,000 to 250,000 clones; almost 70% are singletons. Material for sequencing was PBMCs. Every receptor here comes from a man aged 40-49 years in good health and CMV-seropositive. The CDR3 runs from the conserved cysteine through the conserved F or W. Fields, in order: J gene, clone size, V gene, D gene, CDR3 DNA, CDR3 protein. The D gene is left open where the match is weak. The size of a clone is reported for some rows only, either as once, few or many, or as a class for expanded clones.

>TRBJ2-5|-|TRBV19|TRBD1
TGTGCCAGTAGAAGCACAGGGGGCGGGGAGACCCAGTACTTC
CASRSTGGGETQYF
>TRBJ2-2|-|TRBV7-5|-
TGTGTCAGAAGCTGGGGACAGTACACCGGGGAGCTGTTTTTT
CVRSWGQYTGELFF
>TRBJ2-7|few|TRBV27|TRBD2
TGTGCCAGCAGTTCCTCCGGACTAGCCATCGACGAGCAGTACTTC
CASSSSGLAIDEQYF
>TRBJ2-2|-|TRBV19|-
TGTGCCAGTAGTACTACAGGGCGAAAGGGCGGGGAGCTGTTTTTT
CASSTTGRKGGELFF
>TRBJ2-2|-|TRBV18|-
TGTGCCAGCTCACCATTATGGGGAGTGAGATCCGGGGAGCTATTTTTT
CASSPLWGVRSGELFF
>TRBJ2-2|-|TRBV19|-
TGTGCCAGTAGACCCGGGACACTTAACACCGGGGAGCTGTTTTTT
CASRPGTLNTGELFF
>TRBJ1-2|-|TRBV5-4|TRBD1
TGTGCCAGCAGCGGGGGACAGTATGGCTACACCTTC
CASSGGQYGYTF
>TRBJ2-3|-|TRBV5-1|-
TGCGCCAGCAGCTTCGAGGGGAGGACAGATACGCAGTATTTT
CASSFEGRTDTQYF
>TRBJ2-7|once|TRBV28|-
TGTGCCAGCAGTATCAACCTTAGCTACGAGCAGTACTTC
CASSINLSYEQYF
>TRBJ2-5|-|TRBV5-1|TRBD2
TGCGCCAGCAGCGTAGCGGGGGTGGGGACCCAGTACTTC
CASSVAGVGTQYF
>TRBJ2-2|-|TRBV5-4|-
TGTGCCAGCAGCGCCACTTCTGAGGAGCTGTTTTTT
CASSATSEELFF
>TRBJ1-5|-|TRBV19|-
TGTGCCAGTACCTGGGGGGTTCGGGGAAATCAGCCCCAGCATTTT
CASTWGVRGNQPQHF
>TRBJ2-7|-|TRBV29-1|TRBD1
TGCAGCGTCAGAAACAGGGGGCCCCACGAGCAGTACTTC
CSVRNRGPHEQYF
>TRBJ2-7|once|TRBV11-2|-
TGTGCCAGCAGCTTGCAGGACTACGAGCAGTACTTC
CASSLQDYEQYF
>TRBJ1-6|-|TRBV19|-
TGTGCCAGTAGCCCAGGGGAGTCGTCACCCCTCCACTTT
CASSPGESSPLHF
>TRBJ1-6|-|TRBV5-4|TRBD1
TGTGCCAGCAGCCCCGGACAGGGGCGGGATTCACCCCTCCACTTT
CASSPGQGRDSPLHF
>TRBJ2-1|once|TRBV4-1|TRBD2
TGCGCCAGCAGCCAAGGTCTCCGGGAGGTGAATGAGCAGTTCTTC
CASSQGLREVNEQFF
>TRBJ2-2|few|TRBV19|TRBD2
TGTGCCAGTAGTATAGGAGCTAGCGGGGGCAACACCGGGGAGCTGTTTTTT
CASSIGASGGNTGELFF
>TRBJ2-1|-|TRBV11-3|TRBD2
TGTGCCAGCAGCTTAAGGGCTAGCGGGGGGCTTTACAATGAGCAGTTCTTC
CASSLRASGGLYNEQFF
>TRBJ2-5|-|TRBV7-9|TRBD1
TGTGCCAGCAGCTTACCCAGGGACAGGTTGGGAGAGACCCAGTACTTC
CASSLPRDRLGETQYF
>TRBJ2-3|few|TRBV6-1|-
TGTGCCAGCAGTGAATTCCAGGTCACAGATACGCAGTATTTT
CASSEFQVTDTQYF
>TRBJ2-3|few|TRBV11-2|TRBD2
TGTGCCAGCAGCTTAAGGGGGCTAGCGGGGGCAGATACGCAGTATTTT
CASSLRGLAGADTQYF
>TRBJ1-4|-|TRBV9|-
TGTGCCAGCAGCGTAGGGCTGGTGGGGGGGGAAAAACTGTTTTTT
CASSVGLVGGEKLFF
>TRBJ1-5|few|TRBV7-6|-
TGTGCCAGCAGCTTGGGGGAGGGCAATCAGCCCCAGCATTTT
CASSLGEGNQPQHF
>TRBJ2-2|-|TRBV5-1|-
TGCGCCAGCTCTCCACTGGCACAGAAGAACACCGGGGAGCTGTTTTTT
CASSPLAQKNTGELFF
>TRBJ1-2|-|TRBV5-4|-
TGTGCCAGCAGCTTGAGGGGCGGGGGGCGGAATGGCTACACCTTC
CASSLRGGGRNGYTF
>TRBJ2-1|-|TRBV5-1|-
TGCGCCAGCAGCTTGGGAGTCCCCTTCTACAATGAGCAGTTCTTC
CASSLGVPFYNEQFF
>TRBJ2-3|-|TRBV7-2|-
TGTGCCAGCAGCCCCATCACAGATACGCAGTATTTT
CASSPITDTQYF